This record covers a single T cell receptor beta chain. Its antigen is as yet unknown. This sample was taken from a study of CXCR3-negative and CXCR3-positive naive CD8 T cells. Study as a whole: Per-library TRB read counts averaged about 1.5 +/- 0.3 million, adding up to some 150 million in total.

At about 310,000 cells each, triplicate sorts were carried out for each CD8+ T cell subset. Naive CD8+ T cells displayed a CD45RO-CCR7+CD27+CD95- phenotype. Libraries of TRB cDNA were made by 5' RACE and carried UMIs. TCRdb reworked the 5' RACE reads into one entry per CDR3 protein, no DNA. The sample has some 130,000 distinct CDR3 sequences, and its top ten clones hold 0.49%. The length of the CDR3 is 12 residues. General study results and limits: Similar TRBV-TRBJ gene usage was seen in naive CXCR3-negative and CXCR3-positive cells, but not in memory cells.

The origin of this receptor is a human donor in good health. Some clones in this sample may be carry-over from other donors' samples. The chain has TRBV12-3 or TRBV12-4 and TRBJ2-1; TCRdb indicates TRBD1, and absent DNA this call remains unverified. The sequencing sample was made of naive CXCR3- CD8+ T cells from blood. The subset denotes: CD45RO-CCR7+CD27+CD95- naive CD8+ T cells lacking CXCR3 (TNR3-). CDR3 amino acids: CASSPDRSRQFF.